The 18 T cell receptor beta chains below come from one sample, sequenced in a study of blood T cell repertoires in COVID-19 (dated by TCRdb to the early 2020s). Library method: the immunoSEQ multiplex PCR assay. TCRdb provides this immuneACCESS table in a form limited to in-frame rearrangements. Some clones are lacking; in checked studies, under half of them reflect an unresolved V gene, and why the rest are absent is not known. Present in this sample are 340,000 or so clones, roughly 84% of which were seen just once. 1% of the sample rests with the top ten. Sequencing was carried out using peripheral blood. Every receptor here comes from a man between 50 and 59 years old with active or convalescent COVID-19.

A note on this clone: This sample also contains other DNA sequences that code for the same CDR3. The CDR3 sequence: CASSLQGEKLFF. CDR3 DNA: TGTGCCAGCAGTCTACAGGGTGAAAAACTGTTTTTT. The gene calls are TRBV12-3 or TRBV12-4 and TRBJ1-4; perhaps TRBD1 as D (6 bases). The CDR3 runs 12 residues. V lost 5 bases and J 7 bases, leaving 8 bases between the germline ends.

This sequence joins TRBV18 and TRBJ2-7; 8 bases are shared with TRBD1. CDR1 and CDR2 from the germline V gene are KGHSH and LQKENI. The CDR3 has 14 amino acids. V lost 5 bases and J lost 3; bases outside the gene matches: 6. The CDR3 DNA is TGTGCCAGCTCAGAGGGGACAGGAAGCTACGAGCAGTACTTC. As protein: CASSEGTGSYEQYF.

J is TRBJ1-2 and V is TRBV11-2; D gene ambiguous. The germline CDR1 and CDR2 sequences are SGHAT and FQNNGV. The CDR3 sequence is 15 residues long. Trimming took 4 bases from V and 2 from J, leaving 14 bases between them. The CDR3 sequence: CASSSLELKNYGYTF. Written as DNA, the CDR3 is TGTGCCAGCAGCTCCTTGGAGCTTAAAAACTATGGCTACACCTTC.

The chain uses TRBV6-2 or TRBV6-3 and TRBJ2-1; maybe TRBD1 (5 bases). The CDR3 runs 14 residues. The V gene's germline CDR1 is MNHEY and CDR2 SVGEGT. The V gene lost 2 bases and the J gene lost 7 bases, with 12 bases spanning the gap. The CDR3 DNA is TGTGCCAGCAGTTACAGACAGAATCATAATGAGCAGTTCTTC. Protein: CASSYRQNHNEQFF.

This chain joins TRBV6-6 and TRBJ2-7; 8 positions agree with TRBD2. V was pared by 6 bases and J by 5 bases, with 6 bases of the junction left unmatched. The CDR3 is 13 amino acids. The germline V gene has CDR1 MNHNY and CDR2 SVGAGI (reference sequence). The CDR3: CASRPGGGHEQYF. CDR3 DNA: TGTGCCAGCAGACCCGGGGGGGGCCACGAGCAGTACTTC.

The rearrangement joins TRBV18 to TRBJ1-3; the D gene is possibly TRBD1 (5 bases). The CDR3 is 13 residues long. V shed 6 bases and J shed 4 bases, with 10 bases lying between them. CDR1 KGHSH and CDR2 LQKENI come from the germline V gene. As DNA, the CDR3 is TGTGCCAGCTCCCCAGGGAGAGGAAACACCATATATTTT. Protein product: CASSPGRGNTIYF.

The rearrangement joins TRBV18 to TRBJ1-4, with D maybe TRBD1 (5 bases). V lost 4 bases and J lost 0, with 18 bases in between. From germline, CDR1 is KGHSH and CDR2 LQKENI. The CDR3 loop spans 18 amino acids. CDR3 sequence reads: CASSLLPLETATNEKLFF. The CDR3 coding sequence is TGTGCCAGCTCACTTTTGCCACTTGAGACAGCAACTAATGAAAAACTGTTTTTT.

This clone occurred once. This chain uses TRBV28 with TRBJ1-5; no firm D call. CDR3 length: 19 amino acids. The ends were cut back, 4 bases at V and 2 bases at J, with 24 bases in the middle. The germline CDR1 and CDR2 sequences are MDHEN and SYDVKM. This chain's CDR3 is CASSSSSFTLYFGNQPQHF. CDR3 coding DNA: TGTGCCAGCAGTTCCTCTTCCTTTACGCTATATTTTGGCAATCAGCCCCAGCATTTT.

V and J are TRBV7-2 and TRBJ2-5, with 8 bases identical to TRBD1. The ends lost 4 bases at V and 2 bases at J; junction bases unmatched: 9. The V gene's germline CDR1 is SGHTA and CDR2 FQGNSA. The CDR3 runs to 16 residues. The CDR3 region is CASSSTRTGLQETQYF. The CDR3 DNA reads TGTGCCAGCAGCTCAACAAGGACAGGGCTGCAAGAGACCCAGTACTTC. The complete variable domain, with remaining parts taken from reference TRBV7-2 and TRBJ2-5, reads GAGVSQSPSNKVTEKGKDVELRCDPISGHTALYWYRQSLGQGLEFLIYFQGNSAPDKSGLPSDRFSAERTGGSVSTLTIQRTQQEDSAVYLCASSSTRTGLQETQYFGPGTRLLVL.

This chain uses TRBV14 with TRBJ2-7; the D gene is possibly TRBD1 (5 bases). The CDR3 consists of 13 residues. Trimming cost V 4 bases and J 0 bases, with 7 bases left between them. Germline V gives CDR1 SGHDN, CDR2 FVKESK. CDR3 in amino acids: CASSPGFSYEQYF. The CDR3 DNA is TGTGCCAGCAGCCCAGGGTTCTCCTACGAGCAGTACTTC.

The rearrangement joins TRBV30 to TRBJ1-6; no firm D call. Trimming cost V 0 bases and J 9 bases, with 9 bases left between them. The CDR3 is 13 residues long. Per the germline V gene, CDR1 is GTSNPN and CDR2 is SVGIG (reference sequence). The CDR3 DNA follows: TGTGCCTGGAGTGTACTGTTTTCTTCACCCCTCCACTTT. This codes for CAWSVLFSSPLHF.

Only one count was recorded for this clone. J is TRBJ2-3 and V is TRBV21-1; the DNA was not compared with TRBD2, the D call given in the table. TRBV21-1 is described as a pseudogene. This CDR3 is 18 amino acids long. CDR3 nucleotides: TGTGCCAGAGGGTCAGGACTAGCGGGAGTTTCGAGCACAGATACGCAGTATTTT. Its translation is CARGSGLAGVSSTDTQYF.

V usage is TRBV20-1 and J usage is TRBJ2-7; D gene unclear. Germline-derived CDR1 and CDR2 are DFQATT and SNEGSKA (reference sequence). This CDR3 has 12 residues. The V end lost 3 bases, the J end lost 2 bases, and 8 bases lay between the germline ends. The CDR3 DNA sequence: TGCAGTGCTAGTCTCCCCCCCTACGAGCAGTACTTC. It is translated as CSASLPPYEQYF.

The V gene is TRBV24-1, the J gene TRBJ1-2; the D is unclear. V was shortened by 4 bases and J by 0 bases, with 5 bases between the two germline ends. From germline, CDR1 is KGHDR and CDR2 SFDVKD. This CDR3 is 13 amino acids long. CDR3 nucleotides: TGTGCCACCAGTGAGGCAGCTAACTATGGCTACACCTTC. It yields the protein CATSEAANYGYTF.

The chain uses TRBV19 and TRBJ1-5; perhaps TRBD1 as D (6 bases). The ends were cut back, 4 bases at V and 6 bases at J, with 10 bases in the middle. The CDR3 consists of 13 residues. Germline V gene sequence: CDR1 LNHDA, CDR2 SQIVND (reference sequence). Here the CDR3 DNA reads TGTGCCAGTAGTAGATCAGGGGTTCAGCCCCAGCATTTT. This codes for CASSRSGVQPQHF.

V usage is TRBV7-3 and J usage is TRBJ2-2; 8 bases line up with TRBD1. This CDR3 is built from 15 residues. The germline V gene encodes CDR1 SGHTA and CDR2 FQGTGA. The V segment lost 1 base and the J segment 8 bases; nucleotides outside the gene matches: 6. In DNA form, the CDR3 reads TGTGCCAGCAGCTTAATTACAGGGGGAGAAGGGGAGCTGTTTTTT. It translates to CASSLITGGEGELFF.

This clone was seen a handful of times. This chain joins TRBV10-3 and TRBJ2-2, with D uncertain. The CDR3 spans 16 residues. Trimming took 3 bases from V and 4 from J, leaving 15 bases between them. CDR1 ENHRY and CDR2 SYGVKD come from the germline V gene. The CDR3, as DNA: TGTGCCATCAGTGACATGACACGCACCCCCACCGGGGAGCTGTTTTTT. Protein sequence: CAISDMTRTPTGELFF.

The J gene is TRBJ1-2, the V gene TRBV2, with D unresolved. The CDR3 sequence is 13 residues long. Trimming took 3 bases from V and 4 from J, leaving 9 bases between them. CDR1 is SNHLY, CDR2 FYNNEI, per germline. CDR3 amino acids: CASSDGGFYGYTF. The CDR3 DNA reads TGTGCCAGCAGTGATGGAGGGTTCTATGGCTACACCTTC.